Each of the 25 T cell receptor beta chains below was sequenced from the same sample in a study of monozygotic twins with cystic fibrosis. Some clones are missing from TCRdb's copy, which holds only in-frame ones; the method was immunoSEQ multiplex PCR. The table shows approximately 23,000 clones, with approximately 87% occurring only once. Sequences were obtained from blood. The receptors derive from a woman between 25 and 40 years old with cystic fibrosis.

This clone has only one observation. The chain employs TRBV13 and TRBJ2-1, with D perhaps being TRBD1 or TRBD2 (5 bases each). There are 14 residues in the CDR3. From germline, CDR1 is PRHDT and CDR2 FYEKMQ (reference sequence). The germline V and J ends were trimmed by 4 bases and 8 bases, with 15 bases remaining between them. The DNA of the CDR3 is TGTGCCAGCAGCTCCGGGACGGACGTCCATGAGCAGTTCTTC. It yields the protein CASSSGTDVHEQFF.

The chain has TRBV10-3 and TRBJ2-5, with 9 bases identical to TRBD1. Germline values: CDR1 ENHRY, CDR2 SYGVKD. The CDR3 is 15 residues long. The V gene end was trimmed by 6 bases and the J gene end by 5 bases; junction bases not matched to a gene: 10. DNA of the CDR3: TGTGCCATCAGGGGACAGGGAGCGGGTAGGGAGACCCAGTACTTC. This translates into CAIRGQGAGRETQYF.

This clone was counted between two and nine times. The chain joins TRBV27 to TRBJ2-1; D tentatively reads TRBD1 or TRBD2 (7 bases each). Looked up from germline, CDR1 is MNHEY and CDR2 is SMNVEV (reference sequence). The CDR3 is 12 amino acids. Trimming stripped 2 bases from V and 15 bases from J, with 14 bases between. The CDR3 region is CASSLSQGGLFF. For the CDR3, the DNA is TGTGCCAGCAGTTTAAGTCAGGGGGGGCTGTTCTTC.

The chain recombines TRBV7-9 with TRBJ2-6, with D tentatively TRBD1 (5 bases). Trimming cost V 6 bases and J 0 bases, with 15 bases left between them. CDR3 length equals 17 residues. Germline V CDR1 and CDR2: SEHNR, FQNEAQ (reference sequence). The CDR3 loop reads CASRAAGFVSGANVLTF. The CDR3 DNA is TGTGCCAGCAGGGCTGCAGGGTTCGTCTCTGGGGCCAACGTCCTGACTTTC.

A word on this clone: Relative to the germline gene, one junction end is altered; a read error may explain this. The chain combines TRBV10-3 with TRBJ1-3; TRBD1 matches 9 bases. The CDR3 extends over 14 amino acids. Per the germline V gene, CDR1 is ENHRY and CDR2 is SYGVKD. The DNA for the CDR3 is TGTGCCAGCAGTGAAGGGACAGGGGGAAACACCATATATTTT. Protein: CASSEGTGGNTIYF.

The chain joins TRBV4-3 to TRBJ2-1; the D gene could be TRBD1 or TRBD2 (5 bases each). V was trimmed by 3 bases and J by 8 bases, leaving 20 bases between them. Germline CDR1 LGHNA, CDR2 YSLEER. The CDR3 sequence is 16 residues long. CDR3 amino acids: CASSHPGTRTMDEQFF. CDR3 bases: TGCGCCAGCAGCCACCCCGGGACGCGGACCATGGATGAGCAGTTCTTC.

CDR3 in amino acids: CATSRGGRSTNYGYTF. Written as DNA, the CDR3 is TGTGCCACCAGCAGAGGGGGACGGAGCACTAACTATGGCTACACCTTC. The V and J genes are TRBV15 and TRBJ1-2; the D gene is possibly TRBD1 (5 bases). The V end lost 1 base, the J end lost 0 bases, and 12 bases lay between the germline ends. Germline CDR1 and CDR2: LNHNV and YYDKDF (reference sequence). The CDR3 consists of 16 residues.

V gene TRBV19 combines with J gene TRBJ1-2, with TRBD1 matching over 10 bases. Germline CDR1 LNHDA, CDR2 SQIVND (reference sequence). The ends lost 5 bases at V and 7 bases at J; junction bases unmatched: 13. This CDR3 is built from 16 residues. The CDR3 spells CASSPPIRTGGSGYTF. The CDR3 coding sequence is TGTGCCAGTAGTCCACCGATAAGGACAGGGGGAAGTGGCTACACCTTC. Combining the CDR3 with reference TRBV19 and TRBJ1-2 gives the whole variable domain DGGITQSPKYLFRKEGQNVTLSCEQNLNHDAMYWYRQDPGQGLRLIYYSQIVNDFQKGDIAEGYSVSREKKESFPLTVTSAQKNPTAFYLCASSPPIRTGGSGYTFGSGTRLTVV.

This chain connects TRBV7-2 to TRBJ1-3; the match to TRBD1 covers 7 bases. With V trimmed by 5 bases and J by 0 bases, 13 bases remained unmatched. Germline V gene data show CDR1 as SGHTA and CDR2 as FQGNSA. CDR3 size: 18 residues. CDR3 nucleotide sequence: TGTGCCAGCAGCCCCCAGGGGGGGGACGCCTTCTCTGGAAACACCATATATTTT. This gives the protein CASSPQGGDAFSGNTIYF.

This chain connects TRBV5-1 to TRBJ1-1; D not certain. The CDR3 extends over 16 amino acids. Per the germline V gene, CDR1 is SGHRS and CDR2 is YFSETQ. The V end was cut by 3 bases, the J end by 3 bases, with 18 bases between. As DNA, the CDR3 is TGCGCCAGCAGCTCCACTACGCCTACCCCTCACACTGAAGCTTTCTTT. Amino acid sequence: CASSSTTPTPHTEAFF.

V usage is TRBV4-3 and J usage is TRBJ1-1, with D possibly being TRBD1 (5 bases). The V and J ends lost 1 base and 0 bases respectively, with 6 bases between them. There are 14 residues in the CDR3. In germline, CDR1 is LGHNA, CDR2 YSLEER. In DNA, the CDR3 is TGCGCCAGCAGCCAAGTGGGGGTGAACACTGAAGCTTTCTTT. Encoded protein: CASSQVGVNTEAFF.

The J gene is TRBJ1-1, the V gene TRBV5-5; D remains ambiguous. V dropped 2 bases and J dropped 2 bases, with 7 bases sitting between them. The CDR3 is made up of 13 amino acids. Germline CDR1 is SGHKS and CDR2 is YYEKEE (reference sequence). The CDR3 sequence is CASSLQRNTEAFF. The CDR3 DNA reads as TGTGCCAGCAGCTTACAGAGAAACACTGAAGCTTTCTTT.

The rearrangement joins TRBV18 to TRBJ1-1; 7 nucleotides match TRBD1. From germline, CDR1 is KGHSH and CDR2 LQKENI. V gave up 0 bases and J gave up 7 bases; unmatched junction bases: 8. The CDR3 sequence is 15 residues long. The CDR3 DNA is TGTGCCAGCTCACCACCGACAGGGACACCATATGAAGCTTTCTTT. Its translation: CASSPPTGTPYEAFF. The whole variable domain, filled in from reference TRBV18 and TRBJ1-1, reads NAGVMQNPRHLVRRRGQEARLRCSPMKGHSHVYWYRQLPEEGLKFMVYLQKENIIDESGMPKERFSAEFPKEGPSILRIQQVVRGDSAAYFCASSPPTGTPYEAFFGQGTRLTVV.

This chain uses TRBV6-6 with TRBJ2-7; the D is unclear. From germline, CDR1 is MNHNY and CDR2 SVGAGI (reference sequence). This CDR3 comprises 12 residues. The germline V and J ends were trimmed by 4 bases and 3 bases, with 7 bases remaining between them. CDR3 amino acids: CASSSDVYEQYF. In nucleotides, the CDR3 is TGTGCCAGCAGTTCGGACGTCTACGAGCAGTACTTC.

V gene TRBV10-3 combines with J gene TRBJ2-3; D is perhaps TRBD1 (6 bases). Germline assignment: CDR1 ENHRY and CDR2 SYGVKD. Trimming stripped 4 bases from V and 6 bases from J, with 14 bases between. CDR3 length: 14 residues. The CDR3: CAISGTDVLDTQYF. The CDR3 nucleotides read TGTGCCATCAGTGGGACAGACGTGTTGGATACGCAGTATTTT.

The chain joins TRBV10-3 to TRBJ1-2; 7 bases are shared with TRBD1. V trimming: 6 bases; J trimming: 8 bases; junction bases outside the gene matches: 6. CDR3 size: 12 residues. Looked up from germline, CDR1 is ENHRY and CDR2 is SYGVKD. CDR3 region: CAIRTGRGGYTF. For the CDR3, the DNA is TGTGCCATCAGGACAGGGAGGGGAGGCTACACCTTC.

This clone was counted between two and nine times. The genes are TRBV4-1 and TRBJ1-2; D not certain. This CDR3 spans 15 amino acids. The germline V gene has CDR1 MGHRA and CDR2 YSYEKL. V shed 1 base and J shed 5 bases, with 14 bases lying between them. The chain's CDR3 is CASSQVVGGLYGYTF. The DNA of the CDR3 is TGCGCCAGCAGCCAAGTTGTTGGCGGACTTTATGGCTACACCTTC.

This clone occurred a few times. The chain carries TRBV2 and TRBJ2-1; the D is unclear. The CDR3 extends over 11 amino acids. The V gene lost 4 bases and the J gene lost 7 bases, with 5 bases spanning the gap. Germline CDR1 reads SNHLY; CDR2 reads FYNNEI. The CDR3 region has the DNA TGTGCCAGCAGTGCTAGTAATGAGCAGTTCTTC. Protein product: CASSASNEQFF. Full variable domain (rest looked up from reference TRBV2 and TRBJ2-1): EPEVTQTPSHQVTQMGQEVILRCVPISNHLYFYWYRQILGQKVEFLVSFYNNEISEKSEIFDDQFSVERPDGSNFTLKIRSTKLEDSAMYFCASSASNEQFFGPGTRLTVL.

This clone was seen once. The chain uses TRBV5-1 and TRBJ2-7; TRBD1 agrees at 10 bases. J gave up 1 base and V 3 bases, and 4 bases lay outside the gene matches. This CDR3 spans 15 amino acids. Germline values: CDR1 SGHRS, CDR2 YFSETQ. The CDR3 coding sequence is TGCGCCAGCAGCTCTCCGGGACAGGGGTCCTACGAGCAGTACTTC. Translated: CASSSPGQGSYEQYF.

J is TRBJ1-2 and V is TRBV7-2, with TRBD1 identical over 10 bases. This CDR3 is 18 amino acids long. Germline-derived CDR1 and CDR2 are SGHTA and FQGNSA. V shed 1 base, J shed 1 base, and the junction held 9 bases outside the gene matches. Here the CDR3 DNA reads TGTGCCAGCAGCTTAGAAGGACAGGGGGGGGAGCTTAACTATGGCTACACCTTC. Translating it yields CASSLEGQGGELNYGYTF.

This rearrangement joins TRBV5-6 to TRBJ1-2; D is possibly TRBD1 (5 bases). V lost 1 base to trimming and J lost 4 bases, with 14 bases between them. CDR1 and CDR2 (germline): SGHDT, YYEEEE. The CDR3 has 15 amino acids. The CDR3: CASSLTEGHGYGYTF. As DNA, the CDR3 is TGTGCCAGCAGCTTGACCGAAGGACACGGCTATGGCTACACCTTC.

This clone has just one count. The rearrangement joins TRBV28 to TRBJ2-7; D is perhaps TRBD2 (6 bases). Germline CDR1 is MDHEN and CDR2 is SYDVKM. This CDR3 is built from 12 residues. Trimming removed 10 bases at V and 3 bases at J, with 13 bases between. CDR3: CATNRGSYEQYF. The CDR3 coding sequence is TGTGCCACAAACCGGGGGAGCTACGAGCAGTACTTC.

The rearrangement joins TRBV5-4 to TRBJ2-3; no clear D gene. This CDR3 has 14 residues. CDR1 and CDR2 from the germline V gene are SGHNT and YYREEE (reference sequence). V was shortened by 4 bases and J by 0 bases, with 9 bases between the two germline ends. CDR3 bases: TGTGCCAGCAGCGGTACAAAGAGCACAGATACGCAGTATTTT. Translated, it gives CASSGTKSTDTQYF.

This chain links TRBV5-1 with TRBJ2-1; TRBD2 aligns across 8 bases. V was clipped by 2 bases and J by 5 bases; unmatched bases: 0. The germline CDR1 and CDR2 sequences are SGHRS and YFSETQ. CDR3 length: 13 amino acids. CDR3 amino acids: CASSFSGDNEQFF. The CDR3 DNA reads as TGCGCCAGCAGCTTTAGCGGGGACAATGAGCAGTTCTTC.

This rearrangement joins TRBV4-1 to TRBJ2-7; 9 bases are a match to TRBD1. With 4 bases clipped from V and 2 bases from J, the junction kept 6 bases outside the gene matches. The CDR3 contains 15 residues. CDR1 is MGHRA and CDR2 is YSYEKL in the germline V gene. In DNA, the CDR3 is TGCGCCAGCAGCCCTTCCGGGACAGGGACCTACGAGCAGTACTTC. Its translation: CASSPSGTGTYEQYF.